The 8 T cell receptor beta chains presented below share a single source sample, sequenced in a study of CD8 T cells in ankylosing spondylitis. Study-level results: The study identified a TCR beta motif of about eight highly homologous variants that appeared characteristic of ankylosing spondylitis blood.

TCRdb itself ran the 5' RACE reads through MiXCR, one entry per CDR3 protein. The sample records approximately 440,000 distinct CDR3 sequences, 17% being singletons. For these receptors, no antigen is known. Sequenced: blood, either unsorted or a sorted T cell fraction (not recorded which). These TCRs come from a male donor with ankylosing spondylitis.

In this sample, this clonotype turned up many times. The CDR3, as DNA: TGTGCCAGCAGCTTGGTTCAGGGGTTAAGCAATCAGCCCCAGCATTTT. Its translation: CASSLVQGLSNQPQHF. The J gene is TRBJ1-5, the V gene TRBV5-5; possible D gene TRBD1, 6 bases. The CDR3 spans 16 residues. CDR1 is SGHKS, CDR2 YYEKEE, per germline (reference sequence). Between the trimmed V and J ends, which lost 0 bases and 1 base, there was a span of 11 bases. Together with reference TRBV5-5 and TRBJ1-5, the CDR3 gives the full variable domain: DAGVTQSPTHLIKTRGQQVTLRCSPISGHKSVSWYQQVLGQGPQFIFQYYEKEERGRGNFPDRFSARQFPNYSSELNVNALLLGDSALYLCASSLVQGLSNQPQHFGDGTRLSIL.

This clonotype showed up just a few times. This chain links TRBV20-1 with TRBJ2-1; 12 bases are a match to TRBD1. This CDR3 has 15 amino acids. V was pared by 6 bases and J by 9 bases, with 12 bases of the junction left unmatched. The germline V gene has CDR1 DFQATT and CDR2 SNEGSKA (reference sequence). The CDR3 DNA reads TGCAGTGCCTCCTGGGACAGGGGGCAACGCAGTGAGCAGTTCTTC. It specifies CSASWDRGQRSEQFF.

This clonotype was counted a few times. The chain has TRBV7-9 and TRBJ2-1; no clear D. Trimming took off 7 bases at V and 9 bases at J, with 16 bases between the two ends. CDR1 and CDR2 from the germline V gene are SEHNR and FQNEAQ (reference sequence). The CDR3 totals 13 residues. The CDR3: CASNPLPHSEQFF. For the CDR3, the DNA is TGTGCCAGCAACCCCTTACCCCACAGTGAGCAGTTCTTC.

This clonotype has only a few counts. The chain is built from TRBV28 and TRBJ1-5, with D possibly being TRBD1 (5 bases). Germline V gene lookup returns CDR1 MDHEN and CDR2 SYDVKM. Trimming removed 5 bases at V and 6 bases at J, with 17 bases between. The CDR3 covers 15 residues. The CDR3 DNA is TGTGCCAGCAGTGCCGGGACCGTGGGGGGTCAGCCCCAGCATTTT. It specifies CASSAGTVGGQPQHF.

The CDR3 loop is CSASEDGRLDTIYF. The CDR3 DNA reads TGCAGTGCGAGCGAGGACGGTCGATTGGACACCATATATTTT. This rearrangement joins TRBV20-1 to TRBJ1-3; unclear D gene. Trimming removed 6 bases at V and 8 bases at J, with 20 bases between. Per the germline V gene, CDR1 is DFQATT and CDR2 is SNEGSKA (reference sequence). The CDR3 covers 14 residues.

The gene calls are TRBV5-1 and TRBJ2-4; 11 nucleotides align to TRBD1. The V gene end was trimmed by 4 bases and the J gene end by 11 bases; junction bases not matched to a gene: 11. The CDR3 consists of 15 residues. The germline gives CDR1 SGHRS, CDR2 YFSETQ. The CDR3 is CASSLSGTGGGVQYF. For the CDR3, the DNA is TGCGCCAGCAGCCTGTCCGGGACAGGGGGAGGCGTTCAGTACTTC.

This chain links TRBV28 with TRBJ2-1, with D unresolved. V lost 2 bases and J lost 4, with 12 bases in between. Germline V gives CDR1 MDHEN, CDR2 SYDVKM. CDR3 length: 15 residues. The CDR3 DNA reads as TGTGCCAGCAGTTTAGGCCCCCAGGTTTACAATGAGCAGTTCTTC. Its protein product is CASSLGPQVYNEQFF.

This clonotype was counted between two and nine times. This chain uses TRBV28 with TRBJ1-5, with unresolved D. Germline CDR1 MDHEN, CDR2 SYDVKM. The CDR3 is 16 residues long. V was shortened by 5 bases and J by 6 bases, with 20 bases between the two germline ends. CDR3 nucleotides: TGTGCCAGCAGTCGCGGGGATGGGGTTCTCGGTCAGCCCCAGCATTTT. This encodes CASSRGDGVLGQPQHF.